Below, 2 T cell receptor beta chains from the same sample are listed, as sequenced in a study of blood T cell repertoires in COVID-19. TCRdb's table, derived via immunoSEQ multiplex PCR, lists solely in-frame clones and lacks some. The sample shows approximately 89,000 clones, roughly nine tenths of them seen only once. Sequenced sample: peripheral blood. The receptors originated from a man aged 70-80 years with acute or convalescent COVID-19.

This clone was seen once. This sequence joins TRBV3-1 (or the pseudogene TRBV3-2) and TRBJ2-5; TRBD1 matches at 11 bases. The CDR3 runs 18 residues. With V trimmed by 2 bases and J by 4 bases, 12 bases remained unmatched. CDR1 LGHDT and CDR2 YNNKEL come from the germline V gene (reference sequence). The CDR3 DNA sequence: TGTGCCAGCAGCCAAAGTTGGGTTGGGACAGGGGGATCAGAGACCCAGTACTTC. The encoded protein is CASSQSWVGTGGSETQYF.

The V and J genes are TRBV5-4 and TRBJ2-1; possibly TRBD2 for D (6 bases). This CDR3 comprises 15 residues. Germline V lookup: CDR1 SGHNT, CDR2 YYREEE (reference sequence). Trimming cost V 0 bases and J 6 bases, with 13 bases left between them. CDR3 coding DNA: TGTGCCAGCAGCTTGGTTGCGGGGAGCCTCAATGAGCAGTTCTTC. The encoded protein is CASSLVAGSLNEQFF.